This note documents a single T cell receptor (beta chain) sequence. The repertoire was sequenced with immunoSEQ multiplex PCR; TCRdb's copy has only in-frame clones and lacks some. The table records more than 300,000 clones, 85% to 95% of them present only once. The data were taken from a study of blood T cell repertoires in COVID-19. About the study: The cDNA or gDNA used as material had been derived from T cells, B-cell-depleted T cells, or PBMCs.

Exposed participants encountered a COVID-19 case during the 2 weeks preceding study entry. The CDR3 is 13 residues long. Germline lookup yields CDR1 LGHDT and CDR2 YNNKEL (reference sequence). V was cut by 1 base and J by 15 bases, with 13 bases left in between. The sequenced material came from PBMCs or T cells enriched from blood (not recorded which). The chain uses TRBV3-1 (or the pseudogene TRBV3-2) and TRBJ1-6; no clear D gene. The source of this sequence is a woman in her 30s who had been exposed to COVID-19. The CDR3 bases are TGTGCCAGCAGCCAAGTTGGCTCGGGGAGCCTCCACTTT. Its translation is CASSQVGSGSLHF.